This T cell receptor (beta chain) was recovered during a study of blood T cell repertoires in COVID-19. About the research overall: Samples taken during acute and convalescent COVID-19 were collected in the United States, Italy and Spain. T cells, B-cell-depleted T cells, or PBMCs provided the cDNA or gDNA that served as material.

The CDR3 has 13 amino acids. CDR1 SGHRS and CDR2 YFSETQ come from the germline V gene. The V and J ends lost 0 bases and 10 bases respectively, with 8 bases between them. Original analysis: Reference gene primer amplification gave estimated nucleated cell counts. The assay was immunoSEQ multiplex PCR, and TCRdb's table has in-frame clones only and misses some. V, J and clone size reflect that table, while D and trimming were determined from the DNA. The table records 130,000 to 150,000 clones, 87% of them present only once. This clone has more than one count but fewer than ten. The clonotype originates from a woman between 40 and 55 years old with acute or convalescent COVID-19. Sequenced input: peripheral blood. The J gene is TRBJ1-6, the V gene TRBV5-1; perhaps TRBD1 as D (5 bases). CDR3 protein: CASSLERGSPLHF. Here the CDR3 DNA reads TGCGCCAGCAGCTTGGAGCGGGGGTCACCCCTCCACTTT.